The clone carrying this TCR beta chain has only one observation. Its cognate antigen is unknown. This entry belongs to a study of cytomegalovirus exposure and HLA in healthy donors. Study-wide points: The only immune exposure information that was available was CMV serostatus.

It was with 60 Vbeta and 13 Jbeta primers that the PCR ran. Measured with immunoSEQ multiplex PCR; TCRdb has only the in-frame clones, and not every one. The profile shows around 100,000 clones, approximately 78% of them singletons. Germline-derived CDR1 and CDR2 are SGHTA and FQGNSA. Trimming stripped 2 bases from V and 0 bases from J, with 11 bases between. The CDR3 contains 17 residues. Sequencing used PBMCs. The genes are TRBV7-2 and TRBJ2-6, with a weak D call TRBD1 (5 bases). The clonotype comes from a woman between 35 and 50 years old in good health and CMV-seronegative. This CDR3 reads CASSLTRVVSGANVLTF. The CDR3 nucleotides read TGTGCCAGCAGCTTAACCAGGGTGGTCTCTGGGGCCAACGTCCTGACTTTC.